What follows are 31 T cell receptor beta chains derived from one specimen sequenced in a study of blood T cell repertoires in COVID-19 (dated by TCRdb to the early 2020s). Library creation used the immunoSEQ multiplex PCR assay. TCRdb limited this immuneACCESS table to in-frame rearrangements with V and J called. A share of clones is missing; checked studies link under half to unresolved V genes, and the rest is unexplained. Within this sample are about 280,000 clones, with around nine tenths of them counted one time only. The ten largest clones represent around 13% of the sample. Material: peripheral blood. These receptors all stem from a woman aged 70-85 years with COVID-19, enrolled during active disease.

The CDR3 nucleotides read TGTGCCAGCAGTCCAGGGGGCCAAGAGACCCAGTACTTC. Protein sequence: CASSPGGQETQYF. The V gene is TRBV2, the J gene TRBJ2-5; 7 nucleotides agree with TRBD1. The trim removed 5 bases at V and 1 base at J, leaving 1 base unmatched. The germline CDR1 and CDR2 sequences are SNHLY and FYNNEI. The CDR3 loop spans 13 amino acids.

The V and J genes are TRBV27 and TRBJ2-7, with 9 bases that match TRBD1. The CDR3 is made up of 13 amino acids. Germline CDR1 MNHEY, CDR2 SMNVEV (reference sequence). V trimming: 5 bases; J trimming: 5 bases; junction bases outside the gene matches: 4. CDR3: CASSPDRGHEQYF. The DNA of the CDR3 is TGTGCCAGCAGTCCGGACAGGGGCCACGAGCAGTACTTC.

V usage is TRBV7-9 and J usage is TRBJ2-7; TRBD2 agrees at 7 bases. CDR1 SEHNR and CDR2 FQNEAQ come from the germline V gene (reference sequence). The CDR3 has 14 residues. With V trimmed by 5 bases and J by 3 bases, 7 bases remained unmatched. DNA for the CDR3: TGTGCCAGCAGCCGCGGGGGAGGATTCTACGAGCAGTACTTC. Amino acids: CASSRGGGFYEQYF. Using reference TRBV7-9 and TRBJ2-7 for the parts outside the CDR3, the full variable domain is DTGVSQNPRHKITKRGQNVTFRCDPISEHNRLYWYRQTLGQGPEFLTYFQNEAQLEKSRLLSDRFSAERPKGSFSTLEIQRTEQGDSAMYLCASSRGGGFYEQYFGPGTRLTVT.

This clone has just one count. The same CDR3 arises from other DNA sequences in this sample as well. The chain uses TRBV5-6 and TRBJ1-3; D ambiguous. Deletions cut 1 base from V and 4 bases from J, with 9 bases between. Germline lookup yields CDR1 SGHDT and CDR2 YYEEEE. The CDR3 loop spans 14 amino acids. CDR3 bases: TGTGCCAGCAGCTTGCCGGGGTCAGGAAACACCATATATTTT. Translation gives CASSLPGSGNTIYF.

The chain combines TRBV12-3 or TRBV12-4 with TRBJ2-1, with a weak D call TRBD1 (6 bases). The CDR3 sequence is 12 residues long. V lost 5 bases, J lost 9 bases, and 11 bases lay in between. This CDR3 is CASSPPGAEQFF. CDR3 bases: TGTGCCAGCAGTCCCCCAGGGGCTGAGCAGTTCTTC.

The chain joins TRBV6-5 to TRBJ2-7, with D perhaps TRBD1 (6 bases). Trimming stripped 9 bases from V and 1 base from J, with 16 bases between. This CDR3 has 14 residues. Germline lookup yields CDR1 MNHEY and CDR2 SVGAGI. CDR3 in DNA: TGTGCCAGTCAATCATTAAGGGGGTCCTACGAGCAGTACTTC. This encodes CASQSLRGSYEQYF.

In DNA, the CDR3 is TGTGCCAGCAGCTTACAGGCTTCGGAGACCCAGTACTTC. This sequence encodes CASSLQASETQYF. V gene TRBV7-2 combines with J gene TRBJ2-5; D unclear. V gave up 2 bases and J gave up 5 bases, with 9 bases separating them. Germline-derived CDR1 and CDR2 are SGHTA and FQGNSA. This CDR3 is built from 13 residues. The complete variable domain, with remaining parts taken from reference TRBV7-2 and TRBJ2-5, reads GAGVSQSPSNKVTEKGKDVELRCDPISGHTALYWYRQSLGQGLEFLIYFQGNSAPDKSGLPSDRFSAERTGGSVSTLTIQRTQQEDSAVYLCASSLQASETQYFGPGTRLLVL.

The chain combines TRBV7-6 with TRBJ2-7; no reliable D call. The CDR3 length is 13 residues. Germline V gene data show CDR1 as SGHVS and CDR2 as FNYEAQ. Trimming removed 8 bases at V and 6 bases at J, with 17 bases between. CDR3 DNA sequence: TGTGCCAGCGTCGGGTTTCGGTCCGGCGAGCAGTACTTC. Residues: CASVGFRSGEQYF.

CDR3: CATSALPGRGTQETQYF. The CDR3 coding sequence is TGTGCCACCAGTGCCCTCCCCGGGCGGGGCACCCAAGAGACCCAGTACTTC. The J gene is TRBJ2-5, the V gene TRBV24-1; D may be TRBD2 (6 bases). Trimming removed 5 bases from V and 1 base from J, with 19 bases in between. There are 17 residues in the CDR3. CDR1 is KGHDR and CDR2 is SFDVKD in the germline V gene.

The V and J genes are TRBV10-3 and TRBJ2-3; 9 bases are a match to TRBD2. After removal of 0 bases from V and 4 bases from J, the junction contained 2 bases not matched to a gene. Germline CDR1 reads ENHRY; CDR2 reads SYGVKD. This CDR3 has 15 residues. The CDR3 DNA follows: TGTGCCATCAGTGAGTCCTTAGCGGGGGCAGATACGCAGTATTTT. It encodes CAISESLAGADTQYF.

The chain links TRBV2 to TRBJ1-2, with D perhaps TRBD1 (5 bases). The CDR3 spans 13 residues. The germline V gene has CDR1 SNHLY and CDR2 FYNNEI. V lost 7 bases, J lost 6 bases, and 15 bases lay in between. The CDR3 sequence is CASTQGTVNGYTF. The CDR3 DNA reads TGTGCCAGCACGCAGGGTACAGTCAATGGCTACACCTTC.

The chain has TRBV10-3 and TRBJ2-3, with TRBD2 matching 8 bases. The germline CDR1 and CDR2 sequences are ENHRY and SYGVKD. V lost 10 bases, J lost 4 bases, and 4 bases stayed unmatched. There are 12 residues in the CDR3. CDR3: CATREGPDTQYF. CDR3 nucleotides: TGTGCCACCCGGGAGGGCCCAGATACGCAGTATTTT.

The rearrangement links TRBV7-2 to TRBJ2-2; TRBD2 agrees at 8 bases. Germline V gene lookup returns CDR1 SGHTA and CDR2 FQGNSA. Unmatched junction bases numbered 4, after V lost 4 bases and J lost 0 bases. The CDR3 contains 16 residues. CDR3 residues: CASSSGGAPNTGELFF. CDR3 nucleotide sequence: TGTGCCAGCAGCTCCGGGGGGGCCCCGAACACCGGGGAGCTGTTTTTT.

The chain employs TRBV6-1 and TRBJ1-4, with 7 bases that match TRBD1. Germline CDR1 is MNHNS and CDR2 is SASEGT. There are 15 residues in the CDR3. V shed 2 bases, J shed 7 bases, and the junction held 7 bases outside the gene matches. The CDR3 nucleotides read TGTGCCAGCAGTGAACCGACAGGGATAGGTGAAAAACTGTTTTTT. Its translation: CASSEPTGIGEKLFF.

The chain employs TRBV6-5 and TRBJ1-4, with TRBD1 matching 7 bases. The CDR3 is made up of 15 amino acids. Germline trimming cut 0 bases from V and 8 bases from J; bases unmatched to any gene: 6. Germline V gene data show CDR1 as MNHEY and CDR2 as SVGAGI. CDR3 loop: CASSYSRGGNEKLFF. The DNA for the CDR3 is TGTGCCAGCAGTTACTCTAGAGGGGGCAACGAAAAACTGTTTTTT.

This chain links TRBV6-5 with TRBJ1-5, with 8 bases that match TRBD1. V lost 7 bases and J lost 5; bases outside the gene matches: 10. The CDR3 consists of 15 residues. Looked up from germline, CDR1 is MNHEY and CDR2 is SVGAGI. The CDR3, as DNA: TGTGCCAGCATGCGAGACAGGGGCCTATATCAGCCCCAGCATTTT. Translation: CASMRDRGLYQPQHF.

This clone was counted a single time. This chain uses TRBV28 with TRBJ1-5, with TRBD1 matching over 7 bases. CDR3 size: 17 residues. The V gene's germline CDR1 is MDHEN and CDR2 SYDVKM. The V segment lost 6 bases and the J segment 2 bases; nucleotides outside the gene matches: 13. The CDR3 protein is CASSLTGIVGGNQPQHF. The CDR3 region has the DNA TGTGCCAGCAGCCTGACAGGGATAGTGGGGGGCAATCAGCCCCAGCATTTT.

CDR3 nucleotides: TGTGCCAGCAGCTTAAGCGGGGGAGGCGGCACAGATACGCAGTATTTT. Translated, it gives CASSLSGGGGTDTQYF. The chain combines TRBV2 with TRBJ2-3, with 8 nucleotides matching TRBD2. CDR1 is SNHLY and CDR2 is FYNNEI in the germline V gene. The V and J ends lost 6 bases and 1 base, in that order; junction bases with no gene match: 9. This CDR3 spans 16 amino acids.

The CDR3 bases are TGTGCCAGCATGATAGCCCGGGACAGGGGTTCGGAGACCCAGTACTTC. Protein: CASMIARDRGSETQYF. J is TRBJ2-5 and V is TRBV2; 10 bases match TRBD1. CDR3 length equals 16 residues. The V segment lost 7 bases and the J segment 5 bases; nucleotides outside the gene matches: 13. CDR1 is SNHLY, CDR2 FYNNEI, per germline. The complete variable domain, with remaining parts taken from reference TRBV2 and TRBJ2-5, reads EPEVTQTPSHQVTQMGQEVILRCVPISNHLYFYWYRQILGQKVEFLVSFYNNEISEKSEIFDDQFSVERPDGSNFTLKIRSTKLEDSAMYFCASMIARDRGSETQYFGPGTRLLVL.

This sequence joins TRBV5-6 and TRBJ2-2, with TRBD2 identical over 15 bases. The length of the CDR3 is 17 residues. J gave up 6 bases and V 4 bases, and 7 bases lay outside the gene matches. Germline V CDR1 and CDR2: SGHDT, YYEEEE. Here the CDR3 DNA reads TGTGCCAGCAGCCTCGGACTAGCGGGGGGGCAGTCCGGGGAGCTGTTTTTT. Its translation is CASSLGLAGGQSGELFF.

The CDR3 DNA reads TGTGCTAGTGGTTTTACCGGAACCGGGGGGCAAGCTTTCTTT. Translated: CASGFTGTGGQAFF. The V and J genes are TRBV12-5 and TRBJ1-1, with TRBD1 as a possible D gene (6 bases). The length of the CDR3 is 14 residues. Germline-derived CDR1 and CDR2 are LGHNT and FRNRAP. Trimming left V 3 bases short and J 9 bases short, with 17 bases between.

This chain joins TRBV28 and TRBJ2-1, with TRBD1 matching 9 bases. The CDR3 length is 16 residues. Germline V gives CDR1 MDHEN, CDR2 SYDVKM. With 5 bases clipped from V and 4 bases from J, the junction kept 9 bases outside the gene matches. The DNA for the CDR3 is TGTGCCAGCAGTCCCCAAGGACAGGGGTGGTACAATGAGCAGTTCTTC. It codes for CASSPQGQGWYNEQFF.

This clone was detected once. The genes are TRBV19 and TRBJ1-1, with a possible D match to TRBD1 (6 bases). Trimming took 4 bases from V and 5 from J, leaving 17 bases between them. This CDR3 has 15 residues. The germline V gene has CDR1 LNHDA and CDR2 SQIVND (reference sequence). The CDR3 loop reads CASSKEQGMRTEAFF. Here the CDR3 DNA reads TGTGCCAGTAGTAAGGAGCAGGGGATGCGAACTGAAGCTTTCTTT.

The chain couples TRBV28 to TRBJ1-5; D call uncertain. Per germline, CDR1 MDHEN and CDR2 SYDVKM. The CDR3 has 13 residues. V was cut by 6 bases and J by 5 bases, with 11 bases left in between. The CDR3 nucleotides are TGTGCCAGCAGCTCGGGAGGGTATCAGCCCCAGCATTTT. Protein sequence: CASSSGGYQPQHF.

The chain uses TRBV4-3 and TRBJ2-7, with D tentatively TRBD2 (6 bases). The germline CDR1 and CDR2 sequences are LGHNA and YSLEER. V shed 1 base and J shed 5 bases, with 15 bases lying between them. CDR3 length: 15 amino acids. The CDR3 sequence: CASSQAGGGKHEQYF. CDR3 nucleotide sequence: TGCGCCAGCAGCCAAGCCGGGGGTGGCAAACACGAGCAGTACTTC.

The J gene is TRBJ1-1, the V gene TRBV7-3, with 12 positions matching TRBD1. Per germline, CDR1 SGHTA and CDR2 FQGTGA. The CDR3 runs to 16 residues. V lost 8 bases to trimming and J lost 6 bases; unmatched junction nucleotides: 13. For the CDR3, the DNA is TGTGCCAGCGCCTTTCCGGGACAGGGGGCGGGCCCTGAAGCTTTCTTT. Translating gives CASAFPGQGAGPEAFF.

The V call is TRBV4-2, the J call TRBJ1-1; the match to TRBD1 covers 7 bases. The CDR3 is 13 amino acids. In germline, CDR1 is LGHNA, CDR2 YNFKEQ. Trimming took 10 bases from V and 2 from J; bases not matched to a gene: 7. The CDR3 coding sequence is TGTGCCACCAGGGACAGCTTAAACACTGAAGCTTTCTTT. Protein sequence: CATRDSLNTEAFF.

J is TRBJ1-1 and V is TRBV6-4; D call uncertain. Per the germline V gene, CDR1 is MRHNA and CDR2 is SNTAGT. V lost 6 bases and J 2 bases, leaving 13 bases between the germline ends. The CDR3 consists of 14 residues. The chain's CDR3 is CASRDSDVNTEAFF. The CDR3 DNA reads TGTGCCAGCAGAGATTCAGATGTAAACACTGAAGCTTTCTTT.

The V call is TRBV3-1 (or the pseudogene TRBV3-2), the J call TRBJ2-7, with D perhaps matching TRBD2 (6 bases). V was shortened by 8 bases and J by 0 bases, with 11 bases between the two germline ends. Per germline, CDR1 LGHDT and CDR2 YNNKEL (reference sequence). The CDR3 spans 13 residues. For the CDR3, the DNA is TGTGCCAGCCAGAGGGGAGGCTCCTACGAGCAGTACTTC. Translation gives CASQRGGSYEQYF.

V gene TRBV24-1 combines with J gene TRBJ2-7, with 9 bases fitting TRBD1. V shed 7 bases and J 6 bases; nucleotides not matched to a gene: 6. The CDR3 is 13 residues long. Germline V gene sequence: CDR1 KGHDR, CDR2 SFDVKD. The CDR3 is CATSRDRESEQYF. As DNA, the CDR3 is TGTGCCACCAGCCGGGACAGGGAAAGCGAGCAGTACTTC.

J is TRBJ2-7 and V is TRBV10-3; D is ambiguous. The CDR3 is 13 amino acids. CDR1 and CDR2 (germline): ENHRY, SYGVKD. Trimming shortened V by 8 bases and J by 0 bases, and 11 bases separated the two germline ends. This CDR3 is CAIRPAVSYEQYF. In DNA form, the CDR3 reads TGTGCCATCCGCCCCGCGGTCTCCTACGAGCAGTACTTC.